The 24 T cell receptor beta chains listed next were all sequenced from one sample in a study of T cell changes during pregnancy in multiple sclerosis. Profiled with immunoSEQ multiplex PCR; TCRdb holds only in-frame clones, not every one. In the table there are around 54,000 clones, over 90% of which are singletons. Sequenced material: CD4+ T cells from peripheral blood mononuclear cells, taken after pregnancy. The receptor source for this set is a female donor in good health, enrolled as a control in a pregnancy study.

This rearrangement joins TRBV27 to TRBJ2-6; D remains ambiguous. In germline, CDR1 is MNHEY, CDR2 SMNVEV (reference sequence). V lost 5 bases to trimming and J lost 0 bases, with 14 bases between them. This CDR3 region has 17 residues. For the CDR3, the DNA is TGTGCCAGCAGTACCTCCCCCCAGATCTCTGGGGCCAACGTCCTGACTTTC. Protein sequence: CASSTSPQISGANVLTF.

V usage is TRBV5-4 and J usage is TRBJ1-2; weak D call: TRBD1 (6 bases). CDR1 and CDR2 (germline): SGHNT, YYREEE (reference sequence). This CDR3 has 12 amino acids. Trimming removed 3 bases at V and 13 bases at J, with 16 bases between. In nucleotides, the CDR3 is TGTGCCAGCAGCTCATTACAGGGAAAGGTCACCTTC. Amino acids: CASSSLQGKVTF.

The chain recombines TRBV5-1 with TRBJ2-7; D may be TRBD2 (6 bases). This CDR3 contains 14 residues. The V end lost 5 bases, the J end lost 5 bases, and 17 bases lay between the germline ends. Looked up from germline, CDR1 is SGHRS and CDR2 is YFSETQ. CDR3 sequence reads: CASSYSYGGNEQYF. Here the CDR3 DNA reads TGCGCCAGCAGTTACAGCTACGGGGGTAACGAGCAGTACTTC. Using reference TRBV5-1 and TRBJ2-7 for the parts outside the CDR3, the full variable domain is KAGVTQTPRYLIKTRGQQVTLSCSPISGHRSVSWYQQTPGQGLQFLFEYFSETQRNKGNFPGRFSGRQFSNSRSEMNVSTLELGDSALYLCASSYSYGGNEQYFGPGTRLTVT.

V and J are TRBV10-3 and TRBJ1-3, with a tentative D call TRBD1 (6 bases). Germline V gene sequence: CDR1 ENHRY, CDR2 SYGVKD. Trimming cost V 2 bases and J 6 bases, with 11 bases left between them. This CDR3 comprises 14 residues. Written as DNA, the CDR3 is TGTGCCATCAGTGAGCAGGGGAGCTTAAACACCATATATTTT. Protein: CAISEQGSLNTIYF.

J is TRBJ1-6 and V is TRBV5-4, with TRBD1 as a possible D gene (5 bases). CDR1 is SGHNT, CDR2 YYREEE, per germline (reference sequence). The CDR3 extends over 14 amino acids. V was cut by 4 bases and J by 12 bases, with 17 bases left in between. Here the CDR3 reads CASSSRGEGRPLHF. The CDR3 nucleotides are TGTGCCAGCAGCAGTCGAGGGGAGGGGAGACCCCTCCACTTT. Full variable domain (remainder filled in from reference TRBV5-4 and TRBJ1-6): ETGVTQSPTHLIKTRGQQVTLRCSSQSGHNTVSWYQQALGQGPQFIFQYYREEENGRGNFPPRFSGLQFPNYSSELNVNALELDDSALYLCASSSRGEGRPLHFGNGTRLTVT.

The CDR3 bases are TGTGCCAGCAGCCAAAACAGGGGCTCTCTCTATGGCTACACCTTC. Translated, it gives CASSQNRGSLYGYTF. This chain uses TRBV14 with TRBJ1-2, with 7 bases fitting TRBD1. The CDR3 has 15 amino acids. The V and J ends lost 2 bases and 4 bases, in that order; junction bases with no gene match: 7. CDR1 and CDR2 (germline): SGHDN, FVKESK.

This chain joins TRBV27 and TRBJ2-1, with 10 bases lining up with TRBD2. The trim removed 3 bases at V and 7 bases at J, leaving 6 bases unmatched. Per the germline V gene, CDR1 is MNHEY and CDR2 is SMNVEV (reference sequence). This CDR3 has 15 residues. CDR3: CASSFSGGARNEQFF. The CDR3 coding sequence is TGTGCCAGCAGTTTCAGCGGGGGGGCCCGGAATGAGCAGTTCTTC.

The chain uses TRBV7-9 and TRBJ2-2, with 13 bases that match TRBD2. This CDR3 contains 14 residues. V lost 7 bases and J lost 9; bases outside the gene matches: 5. The germline CDR1 and CDR2 sequences are SEHNR and FQNEAQ (reference sequence). CDR3 amino acids: CASTGTSGTRELFF. CDR3 nucleotide sequence: TGTGCCAGCACCGGGACTAGCGGGACGAGGGAGCTGTTTTTT.

This chain links TRBV29-1 with TRBJ2-1, with a tentative D call TRBD2 (6 bases). From germline, CDR1 is SQVTM and CDR2 ANQGSEA. V lost 4 bases to trimming and J lost 11 bases, with 15 bases between them. This CDR3 spans 12 amino acids. CDR3 in DNA: TGCAGCGTTGGGGTGCCGGAGGGGAAGCAGTTCTTC. Translated, it gives CSVGVPEGKQFF.

This clone appeared once. The rearrangement joins TRBV29-1 to TRBJ2-1; the match to TRBD2 covers 8 bases. This CDR3 is built from 12 residues. V gave up 7 bases and J gave up 6 bases; unmatched junction bases: 5. In germline, CDR1 is SQVTM, CDR2 ANQGSEA. CDR3 protein: CSASGGPNEQFF. For the CDR3, the DNA is TGCAGCGCGTCGGGGGGGCCCAATGAGCAGTTCTTC.

This clone was observed a single time. V usage is TRBV14 and J usage is TRBJ2-1; D perhaps matches TRBD2 (6 bases). The V end was cut by 3 bases, the J end by 15 bases, with 18 bases between. Germline V CDR1 and CDR2: SGHDN, FVKESK. The CDR3 covers 13 residues. The CDR3 protein is CASSQTLGGAPFF. CDR3 DNA sequence: TGTGCCAGCAGCCAGACCTTGGGGGGAGCCCCGTTCTTC.

CDR3 loop: CASSSRQGYNSPLHF. CDR3 nucleotides: TGTGCCAGCAGCTCACGACAGGGCTATAATTCACCCCTCCACTTT. The chain combines TRBV11-2 with TRBJ1-6; 7 nucleotides match TRBD1. Trimming cost V 4 bases and J 3 bases; bases outside gene matches: 3. Germline CDR1 reads SGHAT; CDR2 reads FQNNGV. The CDR3 sequence is 15 residues long.

This clone was seen a few times. The chain links TRBV19 to TRBJ1-6; D is uncertain. The CDR3 covers 14 residues. Germline V gene data show CDR1 as LNHDA and CDR2 as SQIVND (reference sequence). Trimming left V 4 bases short and J 4 bases short, with 8 bases between. CDR3 loop: CASSKTTYNSPLHF. In DNA, the CDR3 is TGTGCCAGTAGTAAGACAACTTATAATTCACCCCTCCACTTT.

This chain uses TRBV30 with TRBJ2-1; D uncertain. Looked up from germline, CDR1 is GTSNPN and CDR2 is SVGIG (reference sequence). The CDR3 runs 14 residues. Trimming removed 0 bases from V and 3 bases from J, with 9 bases in between. Written as DNA, the CDR3 is TGTGCCTGGAGTGTCGGCGAGGTCTACAATGAGCAGTTCTTC. This gives the protein CAWSVGEVYNEQFF.

This CDR3 is CASSSLAGASYNEQFF. DNA of the CDR3: TGTGCCAGCAGTTCACTAGCGGGAGCTTCCTACAATGAGCAGTTCTTC. The genes are TRBV7-6 and TRBJ2-1; 11 nucleotides align to TRBD2. The CDR3 consists of 16 residues. V shed 6 bases, J shed 1 base, and the junction held 5 bases outside the gene matches. Germline loops: CDR1 SGHVS, CDR2 FNYEAQ.

The gene calls are TRBV15 and TRBJ2-7; TRBD1 aligns across 7 bases. CDR1 and CDR2 (germline): LNHNV, YYDKDF (reference sequence). V shed 5 bases and J 1 base; nucleotides not matched to a gene: 8. This CDR3 is 15 amino acids long. The CDR3 DNA is TGTGCCACCAGCCCGGGACAGACCCTTTCCTACGAGCAGTACTTC. The encoded protein is CATSPGQTLSYEQYF. Looking up the rest from reference TRBV15 and TRBJ2-7 gives the full variable domain: DAMVIQNPRYQVTQFGKPVTLSCSQTLNHNVMYWYQQKSSQAPKLLFHYYDKDFNNEADTPDNFQSRRPNTSFCFLDIRSPGLGDTAMYLCATSPGQTLSYEQYFGPGTRLTVT.

This clone was picked up a small number of times. The rearrangement links TRBV6-1 to TRBJ2-1; 7 bases align to TRBD2. The CDR3 runs to 14 residues. Germline V CDR1 and CDR2: MNHNS, SASEGT. J gave up 9 bases and V 3 bases, and 8 bases lay outside the gene matches. CDR3 amino acids: CASSDSGTIAEQFF. CDR3 sequence (DNA): TGTGCCAGCAGTGATTCCGGGACTATTGCTGAGCAGTTCTTC.

This rearrangement joins TRBV6-5 to TRBJ1-2, with 8 bases lining up with TRBD1. The CDR3 is 14 amino acids. The V segment lost 7 bases and the J segment 4 bases; nucleotides outside the gene matches: 8. CDR1 MNHEY and CDR2 SVGAGI come from the germline V gene. The CDR3 sequence is CASIPSRGPYGYTF. For the CDR3, the DNA is TGTGCCAGCATACCTTCCAGGGGGCCCTATGGCTACACCTTC.

This sequence joins TRBV6-1 and TRBJ1-2; D gene unclear. This CDR3 is 12 amino acids long. Germline values: CDR1 MNHNS, CDR2 SASEGT. V dropped 5 bases and J dropped 5 bases, with 9 bases sitting between them. CDR3 amino acids: CASSIDTYGYTF. The CDR3 region has the DNA TGTGCCAGCAGTATCGACACATATGGCTACACCTTC.

The rearrangement uses TRBV4-1 and TRBJ2-1; D perhaps matches TRBD2 (6 bases). Germline CDR1 is MGHRA and CDR2 is YSYEKL. V shed 0 bases and J shed 6 bases, with 12 bases lying between them. The CDR3 spans 15 residues. CDR3 residues: CASSQDGTYPNEQFF. The DNA of the CDR3 is TGCGCCAGCAGCCAAGACGGGACTTACCCCAATGAGCAGTTCTTC.

J is TRBJ1-1 and V is TRBV28, with unresolved D. Germline V gene lookup returns CDR1 MDHEN and CDR2 SYDVKM. V was cut by 2 bases and J by 7 bases, with 5 bases left in between. The CDR3 consists of 11 residues. Here the CDR3 reads CASSLGLEAFF. CDR3 DNA: TGTGCCAGCAGTTTAGGACTTGAAGCTTTCTTT. Full variable domain (rest looked up from reference TRBV28 and TRBJ1-1): DVKVTQSSRYLVKRTGEKVFLECVQDMDHENMFWYRQDPGLGLRLIYFSYDVKMKEKGDIPEGYSVSREKKERFSLILESASTNQTSMYLCASSLGLEAFFGQGTRLTVV.

This chain links TRBV6-5 with TRBJ2-5, with a possible D match to TRBD2 (6 bases). Germline V lookup: CDR1 MNHEY, CDR2 SVGAGI. CDR3 length: 14 amino acids. V was cut by 2 bases and J by 4 bases, with 11 bases left in between. The CDR3 region is CASSYGGSRETQYF. Written as DNA, the CDR3 is TGTGCCAGCAGTTACGGAGGGTCTCGAGAGACCCAGTACTTC.

The V and J genes are TRBV5-1 and TRBJ2-3, with TRBD1 matching 9 bases. V gave up 0 bases and J gave up 5 bases; unmatched junction bases: 4. The CDR3 is made up of 15 amino acids. CDR1 SGHRS and CDR2 YFSETQ come from the germline V gene. The DNA for the CDR3 is TGCGCCAGCAGCTTGGCGACAGGGGGGATAGATACGCAGTATTTT. Its translation: CASSLATGGIDTQYF.

The chain combines TRBV5-4 with TRBJ2-7; 7 nucleotides align to TRBD1. This CDR3 is built from 15 residues. Germline lookup yields CDR1 SGHNT and CDR2 YYREEE (reference sequence). V lost 6 bases and J lost 2; bases outside the gene matches: 11. The CDR3 here is CASTPDRNFAYEQYF. The CDR3 DNA follows: TGTGCCAGCACCCCGGACAGGAACTTTGCCTACGAGCAGTACTTC.